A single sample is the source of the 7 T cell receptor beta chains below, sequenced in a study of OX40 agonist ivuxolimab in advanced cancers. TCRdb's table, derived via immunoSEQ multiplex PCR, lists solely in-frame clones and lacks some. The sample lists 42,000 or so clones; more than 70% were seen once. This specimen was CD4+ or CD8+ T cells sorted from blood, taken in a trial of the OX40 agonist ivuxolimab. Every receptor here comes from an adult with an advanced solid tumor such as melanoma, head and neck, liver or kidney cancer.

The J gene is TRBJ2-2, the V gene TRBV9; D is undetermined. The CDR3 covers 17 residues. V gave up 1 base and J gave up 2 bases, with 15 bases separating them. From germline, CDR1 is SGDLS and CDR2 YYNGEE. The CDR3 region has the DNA TGTGCCAGCAGCGTATCCACCGTCTCCACTAACACCGGGGAGCTGTTTTTT. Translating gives CASSVSTVSTNTGELFF.

In DNA, the CDR3 is TGTGCCAGCAGTGAATTTAACGAGCAGTACGTC. This encodes CASSEFNEQYV. The chain uses TRBV6-1 and TRBJ2-7, with D unclear. V gave up 2 bases and J gave up 5 bases, with 4 bases separating them. Germline values: CDR1 MNHNS, CDR2 SASEGT. CDR3 size: 11 residues.

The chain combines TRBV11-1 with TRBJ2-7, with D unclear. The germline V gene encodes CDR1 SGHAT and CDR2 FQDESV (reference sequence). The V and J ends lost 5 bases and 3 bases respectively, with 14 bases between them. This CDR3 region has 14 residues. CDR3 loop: CASSPRNTNYEQYV. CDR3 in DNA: TGTGCCAGCAGCCCTAGGAATACTAACTACGAGCAGTACGTC.

CDR3 in DNA: TGCGCCAGCAGCCAGGGACTAGCGGGGGAAGAGACCCAGTACTTC. Protein product: CASSQGLAGEETQYF. The chain has TRBV4-3 and TRBJ2-5, with 14 bases matching TRBD2. There are 15 residues in the CDR3. Losses at the gene ends were 3 bases for V and 3 bases for J; bases not matched to a gene: 0. The germline V gene has CDR1 LGHNA and CDR2 YSLEER.

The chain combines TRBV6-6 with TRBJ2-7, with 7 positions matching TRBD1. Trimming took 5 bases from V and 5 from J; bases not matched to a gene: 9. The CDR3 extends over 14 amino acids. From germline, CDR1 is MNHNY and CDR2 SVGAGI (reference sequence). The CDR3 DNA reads TGTGCCAGCAGTCGCGGACTCGGACAGGACGAGCAGTACGTC. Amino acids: CASSRGLGQDEQYV.

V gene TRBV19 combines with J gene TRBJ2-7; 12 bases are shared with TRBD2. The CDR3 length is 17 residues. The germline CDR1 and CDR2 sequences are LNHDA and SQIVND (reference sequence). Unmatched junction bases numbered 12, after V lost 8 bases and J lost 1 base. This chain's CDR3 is CASGPGLAGPGSYEQYF. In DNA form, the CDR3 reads TGTGCCAGTGGGCCGGGACTAGCGGGCCCTGGGTCCTACGAGCAGTACTTC.

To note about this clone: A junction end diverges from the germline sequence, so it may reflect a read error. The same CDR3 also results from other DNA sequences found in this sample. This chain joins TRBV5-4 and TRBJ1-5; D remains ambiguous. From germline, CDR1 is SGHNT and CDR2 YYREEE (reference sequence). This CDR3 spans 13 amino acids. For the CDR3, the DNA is TGCGCCAGCAGCCAAGAAAGCGATCAGCCCCAGCATTTT. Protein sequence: CASSQESDQPQHF.